This T cell receptor (beta chain) derives from a study of T-cell memory formation after mild COVID-19. Study details: Most TCR clusters belonged to a single donor.

TCRdb itself ran the 5' RACE reads through MiXCR, one entry per CDR3 protein. The profile shows 250,000 to 350,000 distinct CDR3 sequences, around a sixth of them singletons. Sequences were obtained from PBMCs or a T cell subset sorted from them (not recorded which). This TCR was sampled from a man aged 18 to 30 who had mild COVID-19 (a few samples of this study predate the infection). Cell type and time point are not known.

The CDR3 DNA reads as TGCAGTGCCCCGGGGGGAGGCAATTGGTATGGCTACACCTTC. It is translated as CSAPGGGNWYGYTF. The chain is built from TRBV20-1 and TRBJ1-2; weak D call: TRBD1 (5 bases). Trimming left V 6 bases short and J 5 bases short, with 19 bases between. The germline CDR1 and CDR2 sequences are DFQATT and SNEGSKA (reference sequence). The CDR3 covers 14 residues.